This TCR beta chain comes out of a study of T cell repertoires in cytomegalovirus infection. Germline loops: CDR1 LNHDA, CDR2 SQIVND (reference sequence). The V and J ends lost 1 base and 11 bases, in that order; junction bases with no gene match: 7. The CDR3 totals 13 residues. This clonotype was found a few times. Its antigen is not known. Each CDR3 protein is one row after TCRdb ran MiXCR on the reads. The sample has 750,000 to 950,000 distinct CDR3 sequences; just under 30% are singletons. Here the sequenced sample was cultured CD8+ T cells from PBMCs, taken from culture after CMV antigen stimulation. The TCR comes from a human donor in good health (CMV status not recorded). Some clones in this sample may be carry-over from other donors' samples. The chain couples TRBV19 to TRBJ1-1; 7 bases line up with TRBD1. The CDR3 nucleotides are TGTGCCAGTAGTATAGGCGGACAGGCTGCGGCTTTCTTT. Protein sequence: CASSIGGQAAAFF.